Each of the 25 T cell receptor beta chains below was sequenced from the same sample in a study of cytomegalovirus exposure and HLA in healthy donors. PCR employed 60 Vbeta and 13 Jbeta primers. Profiled with immunoSEQ multiplex PCR; TCRdb holds only in-frame clones, not every one. The sample has 100,000 to 120,000 clones; 65% to 90% are singletons. The sample taken for sequencing was PBMCs. The receptor source for this set is a man in his thirties or forties in good health and CMV-seropositive.

The CDR3 nucleotides read TGTGCCTGGACAGGGCATTACAATGAGCAGTTCTTC. Translated, it gives CAWTGHYNEQFF. The chain is built from TRBV30 and TRBJ2-1, with a possible D match to TRBD1 (5 bases). Per germline, CDR1 GTSNPN and CDR2 SVGIG (reference sequence). There are 12 residues in the CDR3. V lost 4 bases and J lost 4, with 8 bases in between.

The chain uses TRBV6-6 and TRBJ1-1; a possible D gene is TRBD1 (6 bases). The CDR3 length is 14 residues. Germline values: CDR1 MNHNY, CDR2 SVGAGI (reference sequence). Trimming took 2 bases from V and 2 from J, leaving 9 bases between them. CDR3 region: CASSYGGFNTEAFF. The CDR3 DNA is TGTGCCAGCAGTTACGGGGGCTTCAACACTGAAGCTTTCTTT.

The V call is TRBV10-2, the J call TRBJ2-5, with D unclear. TRBJ2-7 matches the DNA end more closely, so the J call is doubtful. Germline-derived CDR1 and CDR2 are WSHSY and SAAADI. CDR3 size: 11 residues. For the CDR3, the DNA is TGCGCCAGCACTAGAAACTACGAGCAGTACTTC. Translated: CASTRNYEQYF.

The chain has TRBV6-6 and TRBJ1-5; D is unresolved. The CDR3 has 15 amino acids. Looked up from germline, CDR1 is MNHNY and CDR2 is SVGAGI (reference sequence). Trimming cost V 4 bases and J 3 bases, with 13 bases left between them. CDR3 DNA: TGTGCCAGCAGTTCCACCACACATGCCAATCAGCCCCAGCATTTT. This encodes CASSSTTHANQPQHF.

The chain uses TRBV7-3 and TRBJ2-1; D is possibly TRBD1 (6 bases). V was shortened by 4 bases and J by 7 bases, with 29 bases between the two germline ends. Germline V gene lookup returns CDR1 SGHTA and CDR2 FQGTGA. This CDR3 region has 19 residues. CDR3 bases: TGTGCCAGCAGCTCACCGGTCGGACAGTCGCTAACATCTGCAAATGAGCAGTTCTTC. This translates into CASSSPVGQSLTSANEQFF.

This clone came up once. The V and J genes are TRBV25-1 and TRBJ1-2, with TRBD1 identical over 8 bases. V dropped 6 bases and J dropped 14; count of bases not matched to a gene: 8. The germline CDR1 and CDR2 sequences are MGHDK and SYGVNS. CDR3 length equals 11 residues. CDR3 sequence reads: CASRAGTGKTF. The CDR3 bases are TGTGCCAGCAGGGCGGGGACAGGTAAAACCTTC.

The chain uses TRBV6-5 and TRBJ1-1; tentative D call: TRBD1 (6 bases). Per the germline V gene, CDR1 is MNHEY and CDR2 is SVGAGI. The CDR3 spans 14 residues. V lost 0 bases to trimming and J lost 3 bases, with 8 bases between them. The CDR3 sequence is CASSYSGQHTEAFF. For the CDR3, the DNA is TGTGCCAGCAGTTACTCCGGACAGCACACTGAAGCTTTCTTT.

The V and J genes are TRBV5-6 and TRBJ1-5, with D hard to call. This CDR3 spans 14 amino acids. CDR1 is SGHDT and CDR2 is YYEEEE in the germline V gene. V gave up 5 bases and J gave up 0 bases, with 9 bases separating them. CDR3 protein: CASSTPGSNQPQHF. CDR3 coding DNA: TGTGCCAGCAGTACCCCGGGTAGCAATCAGCCCCAGCATTTT.

V is TRBV28 and J is TRBJ1-6, with 8 bases identical to TRBD1. The CDR3 has 13 residues. Germline V gives CDR1 MDHEN, CDR2 SYDVKM. Trimming cost V 6 bases and J 9 bases; bases outside gene matches: 4. The chain's CDR3 is CASSPGTGSPLHF. In nucleotides, the CDR3 is TGTGCCAGCAGCCCAGGGACAGGTTCACCCCTCCACTTT.

The genes are TRBV30 and TRBJ1-3, with 7 bases matching TRBD1. Germline CDR1 reads GTSNPN; CDR2 reads SVGIG (reference sequence). J was trimmed by 12 bases and V by 3 bases; bases with no gene match: 11. The CDR3 extends over 13 amino acids. The CDR3 nucleotides read TGTGCCTGGAGGAGTAGGGGGCGACCGGGCATATATTTT. This codes for CAWRSRGRPGIYF.

The V and J genes are TRBV7-9 and TRBJ1-1, with TRBD1 matching over 8 bases. Trimming at V came to 4 bases and at J to 6 bases, leaving 1 base not matched to a gene. Germline loops: CDR1 SEHNR, CDR2 FQNEAQ (reference sequence). The CDR3 runs 12 residues. This CDR3 is CASSSDRAEAFF. The CDR3, as DNA: TGTGCCAGCAGCTCGGACAGGGCTGAAGCTTTCTTT. The variable domain in full, completed from reference TRBV7-9 and TRBJ1-1, reads DTGVSQNPRHKITKRGQNVTFRCDPISEHNRLYWYRQTLGQGPEFLTYFQNEAQLEKSRLLSDRFSAERPKGSFSTLEIQRTEQGDSAMYLCASSSDRAEAFFGQGTRLTVV.

This clone was found a few times. V and J are TRBV6-1 and TRBJ2-3; weak D call: TRBD2 (6 bases). The CDR3 is 14 amino acids. Deletions cut 2 bases from V and 3 bases from J, with 9 bases between. CDR1 is MNHNS, CDR2 SASEGT, per germline. Here the CDR3 reads CASSETGTTDTQYF. In nucleotides, the CDR3 is TGTGCCAGCAGTGAAACCGGGACTACAGATACGCAGTATTTT.

The chain has TRBV10-2 and TRBJ2-7; 9 nucleotides line up with TRBD1. Germline V CDR1 and CDR2: WSHSY, SAAADI. The CDR3 consists of 13 residues. V trimming: 7 bases; J trimming: 3 bases; junction bases outside the gene matches: 4. In DNA, the CDR3 is TGCGCCAGCAACCGGGACAGGGACTACGAGCAGTACTTC. It translates to CASNRDRDYEQYF.

In its sample, this clone was seen a few times. The chain employs TRBV6-5 and TRBJ2-2; 8 bases line up with TRBD2. The ends lost 10 bases at V and 1 base at J; junction bases unmatched: 8. Germline V CDR1 and CDR2: MNHEY, SVGAGI. This CDR3 is 15 amino acids long. The CDR3 loop reads CATKRGGRNTGELFF. The CDR3 coding sequence is TGTGCCACGAAACGGGGGGGCAGGAACACCGGGGAGCTGTTTTTT.

The CDR3: CASSIGLAGKYRGGDTQYF. The CDR3 DNA is TGTGCCAGTAGTATAGGCTTAGCAGGAAAATACCGAGGGGGAGATACGCAGTATTTT. This chain links TRBV19 with TRBJ2-3; TRBD1 might be the D (6 bases). Germline CDR1 and CDR2: LNHDA and SQIVND (reference sequence). The CDR3 is 19 residues long. V was clipped by 1 base and J by 5 bases, with 25 bases between them.

The chain couples TRBV5-4 to TRBJ2-1; a possible D gene is TRBD2 (5 bases). The V gene lost 4 bases and the J gene lost 5 bases, with 13 bases spanning the gap. CDR1 is SGHNT and CDR2 is YYREEE in the germline V gene (reference sequence). This CDR3 has 14 residues. The CDR3 region is CASSAGLDNNEQFF. DNA for the CDR3: TGTGCCAGCAGCGCGGGTCTAGACAACAATGAGCAGTTCTTC.

The chain recombines TRBV5-1 with TRBJ1-3; 10 bases line up with TRBD1. The CDR3 sequence is 13 residues long. J lost 4 bases, V lost 9 bases, and 4 bases had no gene match. CDR1 and CDR2 from the germline V gene are SGHRS and YFSETQ. For the CDR3, the DNA is TGCGCCACCGGGACAGGGGAAGGAAACACCATATATTTT. Amino acids: CATGTGEGNTIYF.

The V call is TRBV9, the J call TRBJ2-6; 9 bases are shared with TRBD1. The germline V gene has CDR1 SGDLS and CDR2 YYNGEE. The trim removed 1 base at V and 2 bases at J, leaving 4 bases unmatched. There are 17 residues in the CDR3. CDR3 amino acids: CASSVRQGVTGANVLTF. For the CDR3, the DNA is TGTGCCAGCAGCGTACGACAGGGGGTGACTGGGGCCAACGTCCTGACTTTC.

V gene TRBV5-1 combines with J gene TRBJ2-1; D remains ambiguous. Looked up from germline, CDR1 is SGHRS and CDR2 is YFSETQ. The CDR3 consists of 12 residues. Trimming pared 0 bases from V and 7 bases from J, leaving 5 bases between. CDR3 in DNA: TGCGCCAGCAGCTTGGGCGGTAATGAGCAGTTCTTC. Protein: CASSLGGNEQFF.

The J gene is TRBJ2-3, the V gene TRBV4-1, with D perhaps TRBD2 (6 bases). Trimming removed 3 bases from V and 4 bases from J, with 14 bases in between. The CDR3 has 15 residues. Germline V gene data show CDR1 as MGHRA and CDR2 as YSYEKL. In DNA, the CDR3 is TGCGCCAGCAGCCATGAGTCAGCGGGTCCAGATACGCAGTATTTT. This encodes CASSHESAGPDTQYF.

This clone was recorded once. The same CDR3 can be traced to other DNA sequences in this sample. The chain has TRBV6-6 and TRBJ1-1; 7 bases line up with TRBD1. Germline lookup yields CDR1 MNHNY and CDR2 SVGAGI (reference sequence). The trim removed 6 bases at V and 2 bases at J, leaving 6 bases unmatched. The CDR3 runs 14 residues. This CDR3 reads CASSEGTANTEAFF. The CDR3 DNA reads as TGTGCCAGCAGCGAAGGGACAGCTAACACTGAAGCTTTCTTT.

The V and J genes are TRBV15 and TRBJ2-7; 7 nucleotides line up with TRBD2. The CDR3 has 18 amino acids. Germline loops: CDR1 LNHNV, CDR2 YYDKDF (reference sequence). V lost 4 bases and J lost 0; bases outside the gene matches: 15. The CDR3: CATSKEPLIGGTSYEQYF. The CDR3 DNA sequence: TGTGCCACCAGCAAAGAACCCCTCATCGGGGGGACCTCCTACGAGCAGTACTTC.

This CDR3 reads CASSLVSRGDTEAFF. CDR3 bases: TGTGCCAGCAGCTTGGTTAGCCGGGGGGACACTGAAGCTTTCTTT. The chain carries TRBV5-8 and TRBJ1-1; weak D call: TRBD1 (5 bases). Per the germline V gene, CDR1 is SGHTS and CDR2 is YDEGEE. V lost 0 bases to trimming and J lost 3 bases, with 12 bases between them. CDR3 length equals 15 residues.

The chain links TRBV7-9 to TRBJ2-5; a possible D gene is TRBD1 (5 bases). V dropped 3 bases and J dropped 1 base, with 9 bases sitting between them. The CDR3 runs to 14 residues. Per the germline V gene, CDR1 is SEHNR and CDR2 is FQNEAQ (reference sequence). CDR3 bases: TGTGCCAGCAGCTTCCCAGGGCTCCAAGAGACCCAGTACTTC. This encodes CASSFPGLQETQYF.

DNA for the CDR3: TGCAGCGTCCTACAGGGGGAGTGGTCAAATGAGCAGTTCTTC. Translation: CSVLQGEWSNEQFF. The chain uses TRBV29-1 and TRBJ2-1, with 8 bases aligning to TRBD1. The CDR3 loop spans 14 amino acids. Per germline, CDR1 SQVTM and CDR2 ANQGSEA. The V and J ends lost 6 bases and 7 bases, in that order; junction bases with no gene match: 11.